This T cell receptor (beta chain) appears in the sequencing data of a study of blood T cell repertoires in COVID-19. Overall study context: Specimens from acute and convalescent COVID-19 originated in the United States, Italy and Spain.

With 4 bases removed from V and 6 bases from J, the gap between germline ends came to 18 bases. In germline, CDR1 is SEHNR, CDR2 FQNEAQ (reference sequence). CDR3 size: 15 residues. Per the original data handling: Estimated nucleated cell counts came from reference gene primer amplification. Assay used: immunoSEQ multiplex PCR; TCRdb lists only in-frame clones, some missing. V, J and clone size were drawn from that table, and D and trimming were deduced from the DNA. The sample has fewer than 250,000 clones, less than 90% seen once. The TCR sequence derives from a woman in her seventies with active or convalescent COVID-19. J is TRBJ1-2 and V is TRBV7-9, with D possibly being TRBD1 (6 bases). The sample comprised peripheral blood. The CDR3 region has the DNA TGTGCCAGCAGCTCCTACCCTGCAGGGGAGAATGGCTACACCTTC. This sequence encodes CASSSYPAGENGYTF.